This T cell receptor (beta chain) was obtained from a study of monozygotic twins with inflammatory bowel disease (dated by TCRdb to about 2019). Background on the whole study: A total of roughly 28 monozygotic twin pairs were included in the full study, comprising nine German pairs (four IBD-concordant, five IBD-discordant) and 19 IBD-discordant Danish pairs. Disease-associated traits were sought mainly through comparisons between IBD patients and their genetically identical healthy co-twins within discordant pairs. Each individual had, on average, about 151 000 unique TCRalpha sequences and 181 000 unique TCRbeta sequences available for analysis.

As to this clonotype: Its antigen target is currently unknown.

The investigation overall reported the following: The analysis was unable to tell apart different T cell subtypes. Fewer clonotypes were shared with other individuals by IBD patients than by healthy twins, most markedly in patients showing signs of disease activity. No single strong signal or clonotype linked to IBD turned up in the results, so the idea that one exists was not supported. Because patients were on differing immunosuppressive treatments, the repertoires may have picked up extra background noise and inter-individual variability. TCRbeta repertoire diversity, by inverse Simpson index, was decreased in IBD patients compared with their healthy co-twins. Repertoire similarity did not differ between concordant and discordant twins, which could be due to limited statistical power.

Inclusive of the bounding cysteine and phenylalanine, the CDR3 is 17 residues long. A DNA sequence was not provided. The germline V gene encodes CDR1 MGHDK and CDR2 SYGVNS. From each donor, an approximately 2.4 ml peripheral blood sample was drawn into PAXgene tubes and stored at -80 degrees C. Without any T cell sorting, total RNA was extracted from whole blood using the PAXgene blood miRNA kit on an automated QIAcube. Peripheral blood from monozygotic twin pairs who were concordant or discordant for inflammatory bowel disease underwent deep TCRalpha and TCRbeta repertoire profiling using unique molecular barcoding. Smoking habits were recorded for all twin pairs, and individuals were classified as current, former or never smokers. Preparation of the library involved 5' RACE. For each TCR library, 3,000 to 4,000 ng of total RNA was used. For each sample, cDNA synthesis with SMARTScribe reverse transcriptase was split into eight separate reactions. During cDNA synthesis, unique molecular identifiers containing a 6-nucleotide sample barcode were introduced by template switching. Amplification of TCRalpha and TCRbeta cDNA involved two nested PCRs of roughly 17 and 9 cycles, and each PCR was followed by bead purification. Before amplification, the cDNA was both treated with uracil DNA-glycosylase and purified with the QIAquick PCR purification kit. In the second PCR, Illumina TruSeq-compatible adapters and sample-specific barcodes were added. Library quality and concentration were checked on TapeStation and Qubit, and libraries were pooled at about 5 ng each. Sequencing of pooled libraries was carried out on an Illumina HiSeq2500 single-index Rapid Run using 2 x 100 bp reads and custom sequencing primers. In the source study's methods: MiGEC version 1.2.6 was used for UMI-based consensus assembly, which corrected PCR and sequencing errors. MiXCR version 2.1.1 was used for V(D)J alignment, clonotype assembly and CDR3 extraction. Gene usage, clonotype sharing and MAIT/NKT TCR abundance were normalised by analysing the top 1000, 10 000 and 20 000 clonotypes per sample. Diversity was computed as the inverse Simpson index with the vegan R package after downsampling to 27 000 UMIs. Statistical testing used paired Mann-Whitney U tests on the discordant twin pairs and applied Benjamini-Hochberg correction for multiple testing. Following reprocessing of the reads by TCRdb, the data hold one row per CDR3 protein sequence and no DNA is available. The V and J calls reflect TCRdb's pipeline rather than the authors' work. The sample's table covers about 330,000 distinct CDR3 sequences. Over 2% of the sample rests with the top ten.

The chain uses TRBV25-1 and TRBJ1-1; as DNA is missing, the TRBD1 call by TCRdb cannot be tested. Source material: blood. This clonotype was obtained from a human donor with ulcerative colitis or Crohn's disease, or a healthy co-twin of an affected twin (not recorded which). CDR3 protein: CASSVARGGLMNTEAFF. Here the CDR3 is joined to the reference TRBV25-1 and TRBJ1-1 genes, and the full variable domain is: EADIYQTPRYLVIGTGKKITLECSQTMGHDKMYWYQQDPGMELHLIHYSYGVNSTEKGDLSSESTVSRIRTEHFPLTLESARPSHTSQYLCASSVARGGLMNTEAFFGQGTRLTVV.